This entry features one T cell receptor beta chain sequence. Based on CD45RO/CCR7/CD25/CD127/CD95/CD27, CD4+ regulatory, stem cell-like memory, naive and central memory cells were sorted. The CDR3 contains 15 residues. Germline values: CDR1 SGHTA, CDR2 FQGNSA. V gave up 3 bases and J gave up 5 bases; unmatched junction bases: 6. Every isolated RNA sample was fully reverse transcribed, so sequencing captured expressed TCRB transcripts. Data came from immunoSEQ multiplex PCR; TCRdb stores just in-frame clones and leaves some out. The sample carries 500,000 to 700,000 clones, about 14% recorded once. The record originates from a study of beta chain features in type 1 diabetes.

The material sequenced was naive CD4+ T cells from blood. The gene calls are TRBV7-2 and TRBJ2-1; 8 bases align to TRBD1. The sequence was collected from a man in his late teens or twenties in good health. The CDR3 DNA reads as TGTGCCAGCAGCTTCCGGCGACAGGGGAACAATGAGCAGTTCTTC. This codes for CASSFRRQGNNEQFF.